This entry lists 8 T cell receptor beta chains sequenced from one sample in a study of CD8+ T cells in alopecia areata. The sequencing template was cDNA reverse transcribed from extracted RNA. TCRdb's copy holds only in-frame clones and misses some; the assay was immunoSEQ multiplex PCR. The table has 120,000 or so clones, about 46% seen once. Sample: NKG2D-low CD8+ T cells sorted from blood. Source of these receptors: a human donor with alopecia areata.

This clone was observed a few times. The chain has TRBV4-3 and TRBJ2-3, with a possible D match to TRBD2 (5 bases). This CDR3 has 17 residues. Germline V gives CDR1 LGHNA, CDR2 YSLEER. Trimming cost V 0 bases and J 0 bases, with 13 bases left between them. CDR3 DNA: TGCGCCAGCAGCCAAGATCCTCAGCGGATAAGCACAGATACGCAGTATTTT. Its translation is CASSQDPQRISTDTQYF.

The chain couples TRBV2 to TRBJ2-7; weak D call: TRBD1 (5 bases). Per germline, CDR1 SNHLY and CDR2 FYNNEI. Trimming removed 4 bases from V and 11 bases from J, with 12 bases in between. The CDR3 totals 11 residues. The CDR3 bases are TGTGCCAGCAGTGGGACAACGTTAAAGTACTTC. Translation gives CASSGTTLKYF. Drawing the rest from reference TRBV2 and TRBJ2-7, the complete variable domain is EPEVTQTPSHQVTQMGQEVILRCVPISNHLYFYWYRQILGQKVEFLVSFYNNEISEKSEIFDDQFSVERPDGSNFTLKIRSTKLEDSAMYFCASSGTTLKYFGPGTRLTVT.

J is TRBJ2-7 and V is TRBV27; D gene ambiguous. V dropped 4 bases and J dropped 5 bases, with 6 bases sitting between them. The V gene's germline CDR1 is MNHEY and CDR2 SMNVEV (reference sequence). The length of the CDR3 is 11 residues. CDR3 in DNA: TGTGCCAGCAGTTCTGGGGACGAGCAGTACTTC. Its translation is CASSSGDEQYF.

This chain links TRBV29-1 with TRBJ2-5, with TRBD2 as a possible D gene (6 bases). The germline V and J ends were trimmed by 4 bases and 5 bases, with 14 bases remaining between them. This CDR3 contains 13 residues. Per germline, CDR1 SQVTM and CDR2 ANQGSEA. CDR3 amino acids: CSVGARGGETQYF. CDR3 coding DNA: TGCAGCGTTGGGGCGCGGGGCGGGGAGACCCAGTACTTC. The variable domain in full, completed from reference TRBV29-1 and TRBJ2-5, reads SAVISQKPSRDICQRGTSLTIQCQVDSQVTMMFWYRQQPGQSLTLIATANQGSEATYESGFVIDKFPISRPNLTFSTLTVSNMSPEDSSIYLCSVGARGGETQYFGPGTRLLVL.

The V gene is TRBV11-2, the J gene TRBJ2-3; TRBD2 matches at 10 bases. CDR1 is SGHAT and CDR2 is FQNNGV in the germline V gene. The CDR3 totals 16 residues. J was trimmed by 0 bases and V by 4 bases; bases with no gene match: 4. The CDR3 nucleotides read TGTGCCAGCAGCTCTATACTAGCGGGAAGCACAGATACGCAGTATTTT. It specifies CASSSILAGSTDTQYF.

This sequence joins TRBV27 and TRBJ1-2, with D unresolved. This CDR3 is built from 12 residues. The V and J ends lost 8 bases and 0 bases respectively, with 7 bases between them. Germline V CDR1 and CDR2: MNHEY, SMNVEV (reference sequence). The CDR3 nucleotides read TGTGCCAGCCGCGCCCCTAACTATGGCTACACCTTC. It translates to CASRAPNYGYTF.

In its sample, this clone was seen a few times. The gene calls are TRBV11-2 and TRBJ2-5; possibly TRBD2 for D (6 bases). Germline values: CDR1 SGHAT, CDR2 FQNNGV. This CDR3 has 16 amino acids. Trimming shortened V by 5 bases and J by 7 bases, and 23 bases separated the two germline ends. CDR3 DNA: TGTGCCAGCAGCGACCCGCCTGGTGCGGGAATAGGGACCCAGTACTTC. This sequence encodes CASSDPPGAGIGTQYF.

The J gene is TRBJ2-1, the V gene TRBV9; a possible D gene is TRBD1 (6 bases). In germline, CDR1 is SGDLS, CDR2 YYNGEE. The CDR3 consists of 15 residues. V lost 4 bases, J lost 2 bases, and 13 bases lay in between. CDR3 loop: CASSLGAGAYNEQFF. The CDR3 DNA follows: TGTGCCAGCAGCCTTGGGGCAGGGGCCTACAATGAGCAGTTCTTC.